One and the same sample provided the 8 T cell receptor beta chains below, sequenced in a study of blood T cells in healthy people across ages (dated by TCRdb to the mid-2010s). The library was generated by 5' RACE. Sequencing took place on an Illumina HiSeq 2500. The second PCR ran for about 6 to 12 cycles and used a J-beta primer mix along with a sample-barcoded 5' primer. TCRdb passed the public sequencing reads through fastp at Q25 and MiXCR, retaining productive beta sequences. Rows are combined by CDR3 protein, so each entry shows the most common genes and DNA. In this sample the table shows about 640,000 distinct CDR3 sequences, around 54% of which occur a single time. Of the sample, 30% to 45% is held by the ten largest clones. Sequencing input: blood. The receptors stem from a man between 60 and 75 years old in good health.

The chain employs TRBV7-2 and TRBJ1-1; no clear D. The CDR3 is 13 residues long. Trimming took 2 bases from V and 4 from J, leaving 8 bases between them. The germline V gene has CDR1 SGHTA and CDR2 FQGNSA. CDR3 in DNA: TGTGCCAGCAGCTTATATAGGAGCACTGAAGCTTTCTTT. This translates into CASSLYRSTEAFF.

The sample holds one count of this clonotype. V is TRBV15 and J is TRBJ1-2, with D possibly matching TRBD1 (5 bases). V was trimmed by 0 bases and J by 2 bases, leaving 16 bases between them. The CDR3 runs 17 residues. The germline CDR1 and CDR2 sequences are LNHNV and YYDKDF (reference sequence). In DNA, the CDR3 is TGTGCCACCAGCAGAGATGCAGGGCTAAGTTTCAACTATGGCTACACCTTC. It codes for CATSRDAGLSFNYGYTF.

This clonotype showed up many times. The chain employs TRBV9 and TRBJ2-3, with unresolved D. Germline V gives CDR1 SGDLS, CDR2 YYNGEE. CDR3 length equals 16 residues. V was shortened by 3 bases and J by 0 bases, with 14 bases between the two germline ends. The CDR3 sequence: CASSASPGPSTDTQYF. The DNA for the CDR3 is TGTGCCAGCAGCGCCTCCCCGGGCCCTAGCACAGATACGCAGTATTTT. The full variable domain, in which reference TRBV9 and TRBJ2-3 provide the parts outside the CDR3, is DSGVTQTPKHLITATGQRVTLRCSPRSGDLSVYWYQQSLDQGLQFLIQYYNGEERAKGNILERFSAQQFPDLHSELNLSSLELGDSALYFCASSASPGPSTDTQYFGPGTRLTVL.

This clonotype was seen a few times. V gene TRBV5-1 combines with J gene TRBJ1-4; a weak D match, TRBD1 (6 bases). The germline CDR1 and CDR2 sequences are SGHRS and YFSETQ. The CDR3 has 14 residues. V lost 4 bases and J lost 8, with 15 bases in between. The CDR3 DNA sequence: TGCGCCAGCAGCATAACAGGGTTCTCCGAAAAACTGTTTTTT. The encoded protein is CASSITGFSEKLFF. Using reference TRBV5-1 and TRBJ1-4 for the parts outside the CDR3, the full variable domain is KAGVTQTPRYLIKTRGQQVTLSCSPISGHRSVSWYQQTPGQGLQFLFEYFSETQRNKGNFPGRFSGRQFSNSRSEMNVSTLELGDSALYLCASSITGFSEKLFFGSGTQLSVL.

The chain carries TRBV7-2 and TRBJ2-3; the D is unclear. The CDR3 runs 11 residues. The germline V gene encodes CDR1 SGHTA and CDR2 FQGNSA. V shed 2 bases and J shed 10 bases, with 7 bases lying between them. In DNA, the CDR3 is TGTGCCAGCAGCTTAATGCGTGCGCAGTATTTT. Encoded protein: CASSLMRAQYF.

This rearrangement joins TRBV20-1 to TRBJ2-3; D tentatively fits TRBD1 or TRBD2 (6 bases each). Trimming stripped 5 bases from V and 6 bases from J, with 12 bases between. The CDR3 has 12 residues. Germline assignment: CDR1 DFQATT and CDR2 SNEGSKA (reference sequence). The CDR3 DNA is TGCAGTGCTGGAAGGGGGGTGGATACGCAGTATTTT. Translating it yields CSAGRGVDTQYF.

This sequence joins TRBV7-8 and TRBJ2-7; 7 bases are a match to TRBD1. V lost 5 bases, J lost 5 bases, and 9 bases stayed unmatched. Germline V gene lookup returns CDR1 SGHVS and CDR2 FQNEAQ. The CDR3 totals 14 residues. CDR3 protein: CASSPMTGSHEQYF. CDR3 DNA sequence: TGTGCCAGCAGCCCGATGACAGGGTCCCACGAGCAGTACTTC.

A word on this clonotype: Compared with germline, one end of the junction differs, possibly owing to a read error. The chain uses TRBV7-2 and TRBJ1-1; 12 nucleotides line up with TRBD1. Germline V gene sequence: CDR1 SGHTA, CDR2 FQGNSA. The CDR3 has 16 amino acids. CDR3 amino acids: CASSLVVGTGGTEVFF. The CDR3 DNA reads as TGTGCCAGCAGCTTAGTAGTGGGGACAGGGGGCACTGAAGTTTTCTTT.